This TCR beta chain was recorded in a study of cytomegalovirus exposure and HLA in healthy donors. The PCR used 60 Vbeta and 13 Jbeta primers. The data were produced by immunoSEQ multiplex PCR, yet TCRdb's version contains in-frame clones alone and is incomplete. The sample consists of roughly 120,000 clones, roughly 62% of them appearing once. The CDR3 is made up of 13 amino acids. Per the germline V gene, CDR1 is SGHAT and CDR2 is FQNNGV. Deletions cut 5 bases from V and 4 bases from J, with 11 bases between. The receptor comes from a man aged 25-45 years in good health and CMV-seropositive. Sequencing was performed on PBMCs. The chain is built from TRBV11-2 and TRBJ1-1; D ambiguous. The CDR3 protein is CASSPGPFTEAFF. For the CDR3, the DNA is TGTGCCAGCAGCCCGGGTCCGTTCACTGAAGCTTTCTTT.